One sample yielded the 20 T cell receptor beta chains listed below, sequenced in a study of glioma-infiltrating T cells after dendritic cell vaccination. Clones were sequenced by immunoSEQ multiplex PCR, and TCRdb holds only the in-frame ones, with some missing. The repertoire has 90,000 or so clones, about 83% of them found once; the top ten carry roughly 2.9%. Sequences were derived from blood, sampled before dendritic cell vaccination. The receptors come from a human donor with glioblastoma.

V usage is TRBV10-3 and J usage is TRBJ1-3, with D unresolved. The CDR3 length is 14 residues. V lost 6 bases and J lost 0, with 9 bases in between. CDR1 is ENHRY, CDR2 SYGVKD, per germline. As DNA, the CDR3 is TGTGCCATCAGCAGCGTACTCTCTGGAAACACCATATATTTT. Translation: CAISSVLSGNTIYF.

The rearrangement links TRBV6-5 to TRBJ2-2; 7 bases map to TRBD2. Losses at the gene ends were 1 base for V and 5 bases for J; bases not matched to a gene: 4. The CDR3 runs 15 residues. Germline-derived CDR1 and CDR2 are MNHEY and SVGAGI. The CDR3 DNA reads as TGTGCCAGCAGTTACTGGGAAGCGGGGACCGGGGAGCTGTTTTTT. Translating gives CASSYWEAGTGELFF.

The V gene is TRBV30, the J gene TRBJ1-2; 7 bases are a match to TRBD1. Germline V lookup: CDR1 GTSNPN, CDR2 SVGIG (reference sequence). The CDR3 consists of 11 residues. V trimming: 4 bases; J trimming: 7 bases; junction bases outside the gene matches: 3. The DNA for the CDR3 is TGTGCCTGGAATCCAGGGGGTGGCTACACCTTC. Its protein is CAWNPGGGYTF.

The rearrangement links TRBV6-5 to TRBJ2-7, with 11 positions matching TRBD2. The CDR3 runs 14 residues. CDR1 and CDR2 from the germline V gene are MNHEY and SVGAGI. Trimming at V came to 6 bases and at J to 7 bases, leaving 8 bases not matched to a gene. CDR3 nucleotide sequence: TGTGCCAGCAGCCCGACTAGCGGGATAGGAGAGCAGTACTTC. It translates to CASSPTSGIGEQYF.

The chain combines TRBV30 with TRBJ2-7; D uncertain. V was cut by 4 bases and J by 1 base, with 8 bases left in between. In germline, CDR1 is GTSNPN, CDR2 SVGIG (reference sequence). The CDR3 covers 12 residues. The CDR3 sequence: CAWNPGSYEQYF. Written as DNA, the CDR3 is TGTGCCTGGAACCCGGGTTCCTACGAGCAGTACTTC.

The V and J genes are TRBV5-1 and TRBJ2-3; TRBD2 matches 11 bases. J gave up 4 bases and V 0 bases, and 7 bases lay outside the gene matches. There are 17 residues in the CDR3. Germline-derived CDR1 and CDR2 are SGHRS and YFSETQ. This CDR3 is CASSLVASGGLSDTQYF. CDR3 nucleotide sequence: TGCGCCAGCAGCTTGGTGGCTAGCGGGGGGTTATCAGATACGCAGTATTTT.

This sequence joins TRBV7-9 and TRBJ2-3; TRBD2 is a possible D gene (6 bases). The CDR3 consists of 12 residues. Trimming removed 11 bases at V and 4 bases at J, with 13 bases between. Germline CDR1 and CDR2: SEHNR and FQNEAQ (reference sequence). The CDR3 sequence is CAGEPSADTQYF. The CDR3 nucleotides read TGTGCCGGAGAGCCTAGCGCAGATACGCAGTATTTT.

This clone is a singleton in its sample. The V gene is TRBV5-4, the J gene TRBJ1-2; 10 positions match TRBD1. CDR3 length: 16 residues. Trimming at V came to 6 bases and at J to 4 bases, leaving 12 bases not matched to a gene. Germline V gives CDR1 SGHNT, CDR2 YYREEE (reference sequence). The CDR3 bases are TGTGCCAGCACCCTCCTGGACAGGGGGTCGGGCTATGGCTACACCTTC. Its protein product is CASTLLDRGSGYGYTF.

The chain links TRBV6-1 to TRBJ2-7, with TRBD2 as a possible D gene (6 bases). This CDR3 contains 14 residues. In germline, CDR1 is MNHNS, CDR2 SASEGT. V lost 8 bases and J 6 bases, leaving 20 bases between the germline ends. In DNA, the CDR3 is TGTGCCAGCCTGGAGGCATCAAGGGGACTCGAGCAGTACTTC. Translation: CASLEASRGLEQYF.

The V call is TRBV4-1, the J call TRBJ1-5; a possible D gene is TRBD1 (6 bases). Germline CDR1 and CDR2: MGHRA and YSYEKL. The CDR3 contains 16 residues. The ends were cut back, 8 bases at V and 0 bases at J, with 17 bases in the middle. The CDR3, as DNA: TGCGCCAGCGCGGGGGGGGCGATGAATAGCAATCAGCCCCAGCATTTT. Amino acids: CASAGGAMNSNQPQHF.

This clone is a singleton in its sample. J is TRBJ2-3 and V is TRBV11-2, with TRBD2 matching 7 bases. The CDR3 is 14 residues long. Unmatched junction bases numbered 8, after V lost 7 bases and J lost 4 bases. Germline CDR1 SGHAT, CDR2 FQNNGV. This chain's CDR3 is CASNPWGGPDTQYF. In DNA form, the CDR3 reads TGTGCCAGCAACCCGTGGGGGGGTCCAGATACGCAGTATTTT. The full variable domain, with the rest looked up from reference TRBV11-2 and TRBJ2-3, is EAGVAQSPRYKIIEKRQSVAFWCNPISGHATLYWYQQILGQGPKLLIQFQNNGVVDDSQLPKDRFSAERLKGVDSTLKIQPAKLEDSAVYLCASNPWGGPDTQYFGPGTRLTVL.

V and J are TRBV5-1 and TRBJ2-3, with 8 bases lining up with TRBD2. The CDR3 is 15 amino acids. Germline CDR1 reads SGHRS; CDR2 reads YFSETQ. V dropped 2 bases and J dropped 3; count of bases not matched to a gene: 5. The CDR3 DNA reads as TGCGCCAGCAGCTTCGGGGGGGTTGTGACAGATACGCAGTATTTT. This translates into CASSFGGVVTDTQYF.

V usage is TRBV5-6 and J usage is TRBJ1-3; D perhaps matches TRBD1 (5 bases). The CDR3 covers 16 residues. Germline V gene data show CDR1 as SGHDT and CDR2 as YYEEEE. V was clipped by 2 bases and J by 4 bases, with 16 bases between them. CDR3 residues: CASSFPQGSLGNTIYF. In DNA form, the CDR3 reads TGTGCCAGCAGCTTTCCTCAGGGATCCCTCGGAAACACCATATATTTT.

The rearrangement uses TRBV18 and TRBJ1-6, with D tentatively TRBD1 (6 bases). Germline V gene lookup returns CDR1 KGHSH and CDR2 LQKENI. V gave up 3 bases and J gave up 11 bases, with 11 bases separating them. The CDR3 runs to 13 residues. The DNA of the CDR3 is TGTGCCAGCTCACCCTCAGGGGAAACACCCCTCCACTTT. It encodes CASSPSGETPLHF.

This clone was found many times. The V and J genes are TRBV2 and TRBJ2-1, with 7 nucleotides matching TRBD2. The CDR3 totals 16 residues. Germline V lookup: CDR1 SNHLY, CDR2 FYNNEI. The junction had 11 bases not matched to a gene; V was cut back by 6 bases and J by 3 bases. DNA of the CDR3: TGTGCCAGCAGGAATAGTGGGAGGGTAATCTACAATGAGCAGTTCTTC. This codes for CASRNSGRVIYNEQFF.

The chain is built from TRBV14 and TRBJ2-7; no clear D. CDR3 size: 11 residues. In germline, CDR1 is SGHDN, CDR2 FVKESK. V was pared by 2 bases and J by 8 bases, with 7 bases between. The DNA for the CDR3 is TGTGCCAGCAGCCAAACAGACAAGCAGTACTTC. It codes for CASSQTDKQYF.

This clone was recorded a few times. The J gene is TRBJ1-4, the V gene TRBV6-1, with D uncertain. The CDR3 has 14 residues. CDR1 and CDR2 (germline): MNHNS, SASEGT. Trimming removed 4 bases at V and 7 bases at J, with 13 bases between. The CDR3 DNA follows: TGTGCCAGCAGTGTAAGCTGGGAGAGTGAAAAACTGTTTTTT. Translating gives CASSVSWESEKLFF.

V usage is TRBV11-3 and J usage is TRBJ2-5, with a possible D match to TRBD2 (6 bases). V was trimmed by 1 base and J by 4 bases, leaving 10 bases between them. The CDR3 sequence is 14 residues long. In germline, CDR1 is SGHNT, CDR2 YENEEA. The CDR3 DNA follows: TGTGCCAGCAGCTTAGTTGTCGGGGGAGAGACCCAGTACTTC. Translated, it gives CASSLVVGGETQYF. The whole variable domain, remainder taken from reference TRBV11-3 and TRBJ2-5, is EAGVVQSPRYKIIEKKQPVAFWCNPISGHNTLYWYLQNLGQGPELLIRYENEEAVDDSQLPKDRFSAERLKGVDSTLKIQPAELGDSAVYLCASSLVVGGETQYFGPGTRLLVL.

The chain is built from TRBV1 and TRBJ2-4; the D segment call TRBD2 is taken from the table without a DNA check. TRBV1 is listed as a pseudogene. The CDR3 extends over 16 amino acids. CDR3 sequence reads: CTSRTKSGGAKNIQYF. In DNA form, the CDR3 reads TGCACCAGCAGAACTAAGAGCGGGGGGGCCAAAAACATTCAGTACTTC.

The chain carries TRBV5-1 and TRBJ2-2, with 7 bases that match TRBD1. The CDR3 covers 15 residues. CDR1 and CDR2 (germline): SGHRS, YFSETQ. With V trimmed by 0 bases and J by 4 bases, 3 bases remained unmatched. Here the CDR3 DNA reads TGCGCCAGCAGCTTGGAGACAGGGAGCACCGGGGAGCTGTTTTTT. This sequence encodes CASSLETGSTGELFF.